This T cell receptor beta chain was identified in a study of blood T cell repertoires in COVID-19. Turning to the study itself: Whether acute or convalescent, the COVID-19 samples came from the United States, Italy and Spain. T cells, B-cell-depleted T cells, or PBMCs supplied cDNA or gDNA.

Germline lookup yields CDR1 MNHEY and CDR2 SMNVEV (reference sequence). The V segment lost 5 bases and the J segment 0 bases; nucleotides outside the gene matches: 4. CDR3 size: 15 residues. Authors' data handling: Reference gene primers were amplified, and this amplification served to estimate nucleated cell counts. This table comes from immunoSEQ multiplex PCR, and its TCRdb copy is limited to in-frame clones, with some not included. The DNA gave D and trimming, while V, J and clone size come from that table. The data show 70,000 or so clones, under 95% seen once. Sequencing was performed on peripheral blood. The chain links TRBV27 to TRBJ2-7, with 10 nucleotides matching TRBD1. The sequence came from a human donor in a cohort sampled during active COVID-19. The DNA for the CDR3 is TGTGCCAGCAGTCGGGGGACAGGGGACTCCTACGAGCAGTACTTC. Translated, it gives CASSRGTGDSYEQYF.